This TCR beta chain comes out of a study of cytomegalovirus exposure and HLA in healthy donors. Study-wide background: Assignment to the Caucasian-associated ancestry cluster applied to around four fifths of the roughly 420 genotyped donors.

With regard to this clone: Its target is not known.

Primers included in the PCR were 60 Vbeta and 13 Jbeta primers. Some clones are missing from TCRdb's copy, which holds only in-frame ones; the method was immunoSEQ multiplex PCR. Of roughly 250,000 clones listed, 84% are singletons. This CDR3 has 15 residues. Trimming took 6 bases from V and 4 from J; bases not matched to a gene: 8. The germline CDR1 and CDR2 sequences are SGDLS and YYNGEE. Study findings and constraints: Versus the approximately 720-donor mean, an Asian-associated ancestry cluster reportedly showed fewer N-insertions in a later analysis.

The V and J genes are TRBV9 and TRBJ2-2; 8 bases line up with TRBD2. Specimen: PBMCs. This receptor was taken from a woman in her thirties or forties in good health and CMV-seropositive. CDR3: CASTPREGSTGELFF. The CDR3 nucleotides are TGTGCCAGCACTCCCCGGGAGGGCAGCACCGGGGAGCTGTTTTTT.